The subject of this entry is one TCR beta chain. As yet, its antigen is unknown. PCR amplification relied on 60 Vbeta primers (plus 13 Jbeta primers). Method: immunoSEQ multiplex PCR; TCRdb's copy keeps in-frame clones and lacks some. Recorded for this sample: roughly 76,000 clones. The data originate from a study of cytomegalovirus exposure and HLA in healthy donors. Study observations and caveats: TCR beta sequences reportedly predicted most subjects' HLA-A and HLA-B alleles accurately.

The origin of this receptor is a female donor in good health and CMV-seropositive. What was sequenced was PBMCs.

The CDR3 spells CASSFNPSSGQPQHF. The CDR3 coding sequence is TGCGCCAGCAGCTTCAACCCTAGCTCGGGTCAGCCCCAGCATTTT. V and J are TRBV5-1 and TRBJ1-5; unclear D gene. The CDR3 consists of 15 residues. V lost 2 bases and J lost 6, with 15 bases in between. Per the germline V gene, CDR1 is SGHRS and CDR2 is YFSETQ. Filled out from reference TRBV5-1 and TRBJ1-5, the complete variable domain reads KAGVTQTPRYLIKTRGQQVTLSCSPISGHRSVSWYQQTPGQGLQFLFEYFSETQRNKGNFPGRFSGRQFSNSRSEMNVSTLELGDSALYLCASSFNPSSGQPQHFGDGTRLSIL.